A selection of T cell receptor beta chains follows, all from one sample in a study of metastatic and nonmetastatic thyroid tumors. Using MiXCR, TCRdb re-called clones from the PCR reads. The sample has about 39,000 clones, around an eighth seen once. Sequencing used blood. The receptors derive from a male donor with papillary thyroid cancer or a benign thyroid nodule (not recorded which). Some clones in this sample may be carry-over from other donors' samples. CDR3s include the opening cysteine and the closing phenylalanine or tryptophan. The D gene is left open where the match is weak. For some rows the clone size is stated as once, few or many, or as a class when expanded; others skip it.

size | J | V | D | CDR3 | DNA
many | TRBJ1-5 | TRBV5-1 | TRBD1 | CASREGTGNQPQHF | TGCGCCAGCAGGGAAGGGACAGGGAATCAGCCCCAGCATTTT
. | TRBJ1-5 | TRBV28 | . | CASSLSGGSNQPQHF | TGTGCCAGCAGTTTATCCGGGGGTAGCAATCAGCCCCAGCATTTT
many | TRBJ2-4 | TRBV2 | . | CASSDQPVAKNIQYF | TGTGCCAGCAGTGATCAACCGGTAGCCAAAAACATTCAGTACTTC
many | TRBJ2-1 | TRBV10-2 | TRBD2 | CASTRSGSRNEQFF | TGCGCCAGCACTAGAAGCGGGAGCCGCAATGAGCAGTTCTTC
. | TRBJ1-5 | TRBV5-6 | . | CASSLSGTGQWPQHF | TGTGCCAGCAGCCTTTCCGGGACGGGGCAATGGCCCCAGCATTTT
. | TRBJ2-1 | TRBV9 | TRBD2 | CASSPLGREVGEQFF | TGTGCCAGCAGCCCCCTCGGGCGGGAGGTCGGTGAGCAGTTCTTC
. | TRBJ2-7 | TRBV20-1 | . | CSAAPSAIYEQYF | TGCAGTGCCGCCCCCAGCGCGATCTACGAGCAGTACTTC
few | TRBJ2-7 | TRBV6-5 | TRBD2 | CASSYLGGLADYGHYF | TGTGCCAGCAGTTACCTGGGGGGACTAGCGGACTACGGGCATTACTTC
. | TRBJ2-2 | TRBV4-1 | . | CASSHHTNTGELFF | TGCGCTAGCAGCCACCACACGAACACCGGCGAGCTGTTTTTT
many | TRBJ1-2 | TRBV7-9 | . | CASSSQTDYGYTF | TGTGCCAGCAGCTCCCAAACGGACTATGGCTACACCTTC
many | TRBJ2-3 | TRBV20-1 | . | CSAVPGHSITDTQYF | TGCAGTGCCGTACCGGGACACAGTATCACAGATACGCAGTATTTT
few | TRBJ2-7 | TRBV6-1 | . | CASRFKSGEQYF | TGTGCCAGCAGATTCAAGTCTGGCGAGCAGTACTTC
few | TRBJ2-4 | TRBV12-5 | TRBD2 | CASGLPRLAGVLAKNIQYF | TGTGCTAGTGGTTTGCCCCGTTTAGCGGGAGTTCTAGCCAAAAACATTCAGTACTTC
many | TRBJ2-7 | TRBV7-8 | . | CASSLALRKQYF | TGTGCCAGCAGCTTAGCCCTACGAAAGCAGTACTTC
many | TRBJ2-7 | TRBV28 | . | CASRRYYEQYF | TGTGCCAGCAGAAGGTACTACGAGCAGTACTTC
many | TRBJ1-5 | TRBV24-1 | . | CATSDGEFNQPQHF | TGTGCCACCAGTGATGGGGAATTCAATCAGCCCCAGCATTTT
. | TRBJ1-5 | TRBV7-2 | . | CASSPWTPPGQPQHF | TGTGCCAGCAGCCCCTGGACCCCCCCGGGTCAGCCCCAGCATTTT
many | TRBJ2-7 | TRBV6-9 | TRBD2 | CASSNPLAGADNEQYF | TGTGCCAGCAGTAACCCTCTAGCGGGAGCGGATAACGAGCAGTACTTC
once | TRBJ2-5 | TRBV24-1 | . | CATSDSIIGGLGQTQYF | TGTGCCACCAGTGATTCGATTATCGGGGGTCTGGGGCAGACCCAGTACTTC
. | TRBJ1-1 | TRBV4-3 | . | CASSRADYTEAFF | TGCGCCAGCAGCCGGGCTGACTACACTGAAGCTTTCTTT
once | TRBJ2-1 | TRBV9 | TRBD1 | CASSPRMDRVNEQFF | TGTGCCAGCAGCCCTAGAATGGACAGGGTGAATGAGCAGTTCTTC
. | TRBJ2-3 | TRBV7-2 | . | CASSPGEGDTQYF | TGTGCCAGCAGCCCGGGAGAGGGGGATACGCAGTATTTT
many | TRBJ1-4 | TRBV15 | . | CATNQAATNEKLFF | TGTGCCACCAACCAAGCTGCAACTAATGAAAAACTGTTTTTT
few | TRBJ2-1 | TRBV4-3 | TRBD1 | CASSLGQAITYNEQFF | TGCGCCAGCAGCCTCGGACAGGCGATAACCTACAATGAGCAGTTCTTC
few | TRBJ1-2 | TRBV27 | . | CASIPQVLGGYTF | TGTGCCAGCATCCCTCAGGTGCTGGGAGGCTACACCTTC
many | TRBJ2-7 | TRBV5-1 | . | CASSLESRDYEQYF | TGCGCCAGCAGCTTGGAGAGCAGGGACTACGAGCAGTACTTC
many | TRBJ2-1 | TRBV20-1 | TRBD2 | CSASSTLAGGLVF | TGCAGTGCTAGCTCGACTCTAGCGGGAGGCCTTGTGTTC
many | TRBJ2-1 | TRBV6-4 | TRBD1 | CASSRDSNNEQFF | TGTGCCAGCAGCCGGGACAGCAACAATGAGCAGTTCTTC
many | TRBJ2-1 | TRBV11-2 | . | CASSWVRSDEQFF | TGTGCCAGCAGCTGGGTTCGGTCGGATGAGCAGTTCTTC
many | TRBJ2-7 | TRBV2 | TRBD2 | CASKGTSGAYEQYF | TGTGCCAGCAAGGGGACTAGCGGGGCCTACGAGCAGTACTTC
. | TRBJ2-1 | TRBV20-1 | TRBD2 | CSARVAGGPRPEQFF | TGCAGTGCTAGAGTGGCGGGAGGCCCACGTCCTGAGCAGTTCTTC
few | TRBJ2-7 | TRBV10-1 | . | CASSRQGESYEQYF | TGCGCCAGCAGCCGGCAGGGAGAGTCCTACGAGCAGTACTTC
few | TRBJ2-3 | TRBV9 | . | CASSVLETDTQYF | TGTGCCAGCAGCGTACTAGAGACCGATACGCAGTATTTT
many | TRBJ2-3 | TRBV14 | . | CASSRQPWDTQYF | TGTGCCAGCAGTCGACAGCCTTGGGATACGCAGTATTTT
many | TRBJ2-7 | TRBV10-2 | TRBD2 | CASSLQSSGSWVGEQYF | TGCGCCAGCAGTTTACAATCTAGCGGGAGCTGGGTAGGGGAGCAGTACTTC
medium-sized | TRBJ2-7 | TRBV6-6 | . | CASSYYTPSSYEQYF | TGTGCCAGCAGTTACTACACCCCGAGCTCCTACGAGCAGTACTTC
few | TRBJ2-2 | TRBV28 | TRBD1 | CASSFGGTGVFTGELFF | TGTGCCAGCAGTTTTGGGGGGACAGGGGTTTTCACCGGGGAGCTGTTTTTT
. | TRBJ2-7 | TRBV2 | . | CANSPGHGAYEQYF | TGTGCCAACAGTCCCGGACATGGAGCTTACGAGCAGTACTTC
many | TRBJ2-2 | TRBV12-3/TRBV12-4 | . | CASSFVAAQGTGELFF | TGTGCCAGCAGCTTCGTAGCGGCCCAGGGCACCGGGGAGCTGTTTTTT
many | TRBJ1-5 | TRBV2 | TRBD1 | CASSAGTGGGQPQHF | TGTGCCAGCAGTGCCGGGACAGGGGGCGGTCAGCCCCAGCATTTT
. | TRBJ2-7 | TRBV5-1 | TRBD1 | CANSLGQLDSYEQYF | TGCGCCAACAGCTTGGGACAGTTGGACTCCTACGAGCAGTACTTC
few | TRBJ2-7 | TRBV19 | . | CASSMMGGSPYEQYF | TGTGCCAGTAGTATGATGGGGGGCAGCCCCTACGAGCAGTACTTC
. | TRBJ2-7 | TRBV4-2 | TRBD1 | CASSQGLVTGGSYEQYF | TGTGCCAGCAGCCAAGGACTGGTTACAGGGGGGTCCTACGAGCAGTACTTC
. | TRBJ2-1 | TRBV9 | TRBD2 | CASSEGLAGGLEQFF | TGTGCCAGCAGCGAAGGACTAGCGGGAGGGTTGGAGCAGTTCTTC
medium-sized | TRBJ2-7 | TRBV6-2/TRBV6-3 | TRBD1 | CASRTGTGASYEQYF | TGTGCCAGCAGGACCGGGACAGGGGCCTCCTACGAGCAGTACTTC
many | TRBJ2-7 | TRBV11-2 | . | CASSRDRSYEQYF | TGTGCCAGCAGCCGCGACCGCTCCTACGAGCAGTACTTC
. | TRBJ2-7 | TRBV6-1 | . | CAISPTWSYEQYF | TGTGCCATCAGCCCGACATGGTCCTACGAGCAGTACTTC
. | TRBJ2-5 | TRBV20-1 | TRBD2 | CSANPLLASSETQYF | TGCAGTGCTAACCCTCTACTAGCGAGCAGTGAGACCCAGTACTTC
many | TRBJ2-7 | TRBV7-6 | . | CASSLSVGAGSDEQYF | TGTGCCAGCAGCTTATCGGTCGGTGCGGGCAGTGACGAGCAGTACTTC
. | TRBJ2-3 | TRBV4-2 | TRBD2 | CASSQDPGRGTDTQYF | TGTGCCAGCAGCCAAGATCCTGGGAGGGGCACAGATACGCAGTATTTT